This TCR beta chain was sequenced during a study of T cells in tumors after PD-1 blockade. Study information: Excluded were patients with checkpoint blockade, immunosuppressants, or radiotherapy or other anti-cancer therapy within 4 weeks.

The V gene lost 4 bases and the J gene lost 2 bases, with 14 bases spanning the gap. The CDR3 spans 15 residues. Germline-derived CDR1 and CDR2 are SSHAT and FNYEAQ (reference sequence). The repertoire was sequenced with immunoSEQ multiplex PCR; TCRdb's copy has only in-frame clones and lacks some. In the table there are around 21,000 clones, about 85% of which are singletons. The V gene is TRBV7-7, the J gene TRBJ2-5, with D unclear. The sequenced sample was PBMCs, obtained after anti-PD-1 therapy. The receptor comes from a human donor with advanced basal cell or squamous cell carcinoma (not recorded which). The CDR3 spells CASSSAGGSQETQYF. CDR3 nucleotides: TGTGCCAGCAGCTCAGCCGGCGGCAGTCAAGAGACCCAGTACTTC.